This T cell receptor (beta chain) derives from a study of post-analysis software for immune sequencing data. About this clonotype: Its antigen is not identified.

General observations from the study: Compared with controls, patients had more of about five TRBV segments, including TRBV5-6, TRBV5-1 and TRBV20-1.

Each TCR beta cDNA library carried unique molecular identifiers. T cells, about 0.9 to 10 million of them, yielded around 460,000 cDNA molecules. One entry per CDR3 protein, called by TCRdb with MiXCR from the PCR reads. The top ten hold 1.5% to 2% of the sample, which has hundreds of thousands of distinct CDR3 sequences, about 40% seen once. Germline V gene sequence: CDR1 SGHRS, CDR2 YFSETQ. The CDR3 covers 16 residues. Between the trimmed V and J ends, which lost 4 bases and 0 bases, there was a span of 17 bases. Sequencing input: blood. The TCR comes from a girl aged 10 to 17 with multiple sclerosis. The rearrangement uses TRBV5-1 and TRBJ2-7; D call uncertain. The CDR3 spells CASSPYRGPSSYEQYF. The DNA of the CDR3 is TGCGCCAGCAGCCCCTACCGAGGACCGAGCTCCTACGAGCAGTACTTC. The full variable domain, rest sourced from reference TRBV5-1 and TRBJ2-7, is KAGVTQTPRYLIKTRGQQVTLSCSPISGHRSVSWYQQTPGQGLQFLFEYFSETQRNKGNFPGRFSGRQFSNSRSEMNVSTLELGDSALYLCASSPYRGPSSYEQYFGPGTRLTVT.